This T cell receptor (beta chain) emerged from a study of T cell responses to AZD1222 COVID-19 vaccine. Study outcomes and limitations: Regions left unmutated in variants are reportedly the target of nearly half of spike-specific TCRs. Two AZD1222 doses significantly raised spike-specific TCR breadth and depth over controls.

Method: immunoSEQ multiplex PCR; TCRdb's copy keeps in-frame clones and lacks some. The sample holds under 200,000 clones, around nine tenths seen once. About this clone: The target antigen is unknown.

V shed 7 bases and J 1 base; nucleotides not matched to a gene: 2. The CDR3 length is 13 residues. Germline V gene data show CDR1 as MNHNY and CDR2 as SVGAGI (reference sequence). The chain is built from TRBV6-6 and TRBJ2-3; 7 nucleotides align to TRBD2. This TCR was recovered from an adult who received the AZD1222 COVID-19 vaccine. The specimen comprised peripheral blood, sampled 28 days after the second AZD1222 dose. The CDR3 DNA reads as TGTGCCAGCACCCTAGCGGGCACAGATACGCAGTATTTT. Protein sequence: CASTLAGTDTQYF.